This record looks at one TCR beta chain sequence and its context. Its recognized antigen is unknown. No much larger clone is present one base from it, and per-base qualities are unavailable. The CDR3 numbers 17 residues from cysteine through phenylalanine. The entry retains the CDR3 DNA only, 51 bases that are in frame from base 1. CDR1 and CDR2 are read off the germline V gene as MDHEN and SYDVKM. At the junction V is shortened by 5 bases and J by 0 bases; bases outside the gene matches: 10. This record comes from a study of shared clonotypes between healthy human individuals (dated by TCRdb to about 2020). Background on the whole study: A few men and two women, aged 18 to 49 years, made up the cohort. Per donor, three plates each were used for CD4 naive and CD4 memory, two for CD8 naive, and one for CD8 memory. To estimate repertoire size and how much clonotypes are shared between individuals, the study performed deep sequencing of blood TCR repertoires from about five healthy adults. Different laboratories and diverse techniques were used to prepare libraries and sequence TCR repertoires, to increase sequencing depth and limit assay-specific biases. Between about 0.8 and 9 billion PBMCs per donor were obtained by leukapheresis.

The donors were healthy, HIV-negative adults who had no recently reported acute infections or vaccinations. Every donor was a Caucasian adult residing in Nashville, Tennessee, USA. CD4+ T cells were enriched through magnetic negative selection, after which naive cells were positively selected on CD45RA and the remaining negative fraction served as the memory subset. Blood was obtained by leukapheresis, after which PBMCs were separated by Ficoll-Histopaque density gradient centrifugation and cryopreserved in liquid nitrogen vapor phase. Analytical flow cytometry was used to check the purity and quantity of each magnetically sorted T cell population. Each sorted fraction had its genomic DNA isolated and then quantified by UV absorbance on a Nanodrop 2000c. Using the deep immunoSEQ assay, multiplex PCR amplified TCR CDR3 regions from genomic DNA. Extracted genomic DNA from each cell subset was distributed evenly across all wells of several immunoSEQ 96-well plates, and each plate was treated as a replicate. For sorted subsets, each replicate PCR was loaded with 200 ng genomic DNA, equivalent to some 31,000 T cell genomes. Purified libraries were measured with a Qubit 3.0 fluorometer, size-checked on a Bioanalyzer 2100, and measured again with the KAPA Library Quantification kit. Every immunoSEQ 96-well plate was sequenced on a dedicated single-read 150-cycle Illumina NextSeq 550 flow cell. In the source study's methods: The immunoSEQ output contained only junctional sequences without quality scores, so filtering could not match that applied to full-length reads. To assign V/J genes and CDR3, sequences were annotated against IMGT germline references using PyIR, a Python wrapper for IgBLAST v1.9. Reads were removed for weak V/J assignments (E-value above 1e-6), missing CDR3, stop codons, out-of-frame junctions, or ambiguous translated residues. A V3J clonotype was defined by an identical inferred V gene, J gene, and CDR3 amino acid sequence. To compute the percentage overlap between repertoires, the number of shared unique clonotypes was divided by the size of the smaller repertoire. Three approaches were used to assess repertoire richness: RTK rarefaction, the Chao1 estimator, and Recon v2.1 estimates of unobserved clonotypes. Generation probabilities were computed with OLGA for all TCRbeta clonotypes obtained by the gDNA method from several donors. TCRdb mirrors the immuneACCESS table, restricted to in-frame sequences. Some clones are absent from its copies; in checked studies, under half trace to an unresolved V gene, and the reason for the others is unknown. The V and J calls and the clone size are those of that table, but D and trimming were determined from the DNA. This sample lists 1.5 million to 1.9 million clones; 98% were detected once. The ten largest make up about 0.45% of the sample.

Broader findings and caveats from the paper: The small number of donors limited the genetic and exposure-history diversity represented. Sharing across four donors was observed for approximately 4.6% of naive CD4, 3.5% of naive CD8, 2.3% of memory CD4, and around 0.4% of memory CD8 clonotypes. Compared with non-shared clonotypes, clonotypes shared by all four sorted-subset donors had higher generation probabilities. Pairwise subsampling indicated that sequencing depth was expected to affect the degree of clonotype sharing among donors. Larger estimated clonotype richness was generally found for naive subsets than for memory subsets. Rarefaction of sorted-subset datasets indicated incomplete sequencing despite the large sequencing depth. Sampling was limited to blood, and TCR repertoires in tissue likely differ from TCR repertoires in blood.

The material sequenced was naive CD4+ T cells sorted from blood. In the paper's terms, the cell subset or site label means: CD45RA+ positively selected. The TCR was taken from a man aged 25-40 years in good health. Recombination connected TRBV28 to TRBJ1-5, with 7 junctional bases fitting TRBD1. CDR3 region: CASSQDRPIYSNQPQHF. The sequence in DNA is TGTGCCAGCAGTCAGGACAGGCCGATTTATAGCAATCAGCCCCAGCATTTT.